This TCR beta chain derives from a study of T cell repertoires in cytomegalovirus infection. This clonotype was seen a few times. The antigen remains undetermined. V was clipped by 5 bases and J by 5 bases, with 9 bases between them. CDR1 is SGHVS, CDR2 FNYEAQ, per germline. This CDR3 contains 13 residues. TCRdb called the reads again in MiXCR, with one record for every CDR3 protein. The sample gives about 830,000 distinct CDR3 sequences, 30% to 35% of which show up once; 9.5% to 15% is in the top ten. This specimen consisted of cultured CD8+ T cells from PBMCs, obtained from culture after CMV antigen stimulation. The V gene is TRBV7-6, the J gene TRBJ1-4, with D maybe TRBD1 (5 bases). The clonotype originates from a human donor in good health (CMV status not recorded). Some clones in this sample may be carry-over from other donors' samples. DNA for the CDR3: TGTGCCAGCAGCGGGGGGAGGAATGAAAAACTGTTTTTT. Residues: CASSGGRNEKLFF.